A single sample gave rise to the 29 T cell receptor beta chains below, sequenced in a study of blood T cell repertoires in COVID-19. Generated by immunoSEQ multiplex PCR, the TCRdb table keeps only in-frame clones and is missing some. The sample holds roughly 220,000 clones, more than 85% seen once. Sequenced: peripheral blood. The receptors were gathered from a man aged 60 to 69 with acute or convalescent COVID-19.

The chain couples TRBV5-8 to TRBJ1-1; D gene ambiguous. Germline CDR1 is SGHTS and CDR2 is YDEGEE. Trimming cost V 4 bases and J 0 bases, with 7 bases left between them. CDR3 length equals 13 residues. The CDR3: CASSLDMNTEAFF. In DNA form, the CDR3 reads TGTGCCAGCAGCCTTGACATGAACACTGAAGCTTTCTTT.

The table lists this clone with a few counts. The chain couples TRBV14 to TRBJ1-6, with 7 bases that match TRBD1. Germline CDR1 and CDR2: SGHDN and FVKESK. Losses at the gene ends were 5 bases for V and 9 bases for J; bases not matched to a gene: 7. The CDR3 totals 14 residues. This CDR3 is CASSWDRRLSPLHF. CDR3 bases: TGTGCCAGCAGCTGGGACAGAAGGCTTTCACCCCTCCACTTT.

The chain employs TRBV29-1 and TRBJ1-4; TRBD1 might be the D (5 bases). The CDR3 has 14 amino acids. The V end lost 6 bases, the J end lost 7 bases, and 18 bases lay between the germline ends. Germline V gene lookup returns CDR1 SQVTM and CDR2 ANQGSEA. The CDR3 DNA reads TGCAGCGTGAATAAGGGCATCGGGGGTGAAAAACTGTTTTTT. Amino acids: CSVNKGIGGEKLFF.

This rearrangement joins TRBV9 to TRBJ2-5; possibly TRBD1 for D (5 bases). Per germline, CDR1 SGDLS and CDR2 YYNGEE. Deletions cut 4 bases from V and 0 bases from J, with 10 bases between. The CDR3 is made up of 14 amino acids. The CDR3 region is CASSHDRDQETQYF. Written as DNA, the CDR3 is TGTGCCAGCAGCCACGACAGAGACCAAGAGACCCAGTACTTC.

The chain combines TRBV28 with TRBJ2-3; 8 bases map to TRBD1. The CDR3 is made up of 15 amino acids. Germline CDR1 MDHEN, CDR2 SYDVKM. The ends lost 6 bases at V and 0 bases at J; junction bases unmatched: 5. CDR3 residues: CASRWTGTSTDTQYF. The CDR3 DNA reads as TGTGCCAGCAGATGGACAGGGACTAGCACAGATACGCAGTATTTT.

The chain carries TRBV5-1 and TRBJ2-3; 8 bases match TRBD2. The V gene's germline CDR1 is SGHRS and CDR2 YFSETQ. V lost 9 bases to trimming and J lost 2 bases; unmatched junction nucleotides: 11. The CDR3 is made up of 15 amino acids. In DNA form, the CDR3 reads TGCGCCACCCAGACTAGCGCTCTTCCCACAGATACGCAGTATTTT. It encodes CATQTSALPTDTQYF.

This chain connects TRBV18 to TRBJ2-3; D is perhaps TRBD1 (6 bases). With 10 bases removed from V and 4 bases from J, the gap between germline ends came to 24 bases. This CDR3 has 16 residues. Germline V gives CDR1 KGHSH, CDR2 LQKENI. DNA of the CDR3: TGTGCCACCAATTCCCCTTTGGGCAGGGGATCAGATACGCAGTATTTT. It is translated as CATNSPLGRGSDTQYF.

CDR3 in DNA: TGTGCCACCGCCGCGGGGCGGGGGGGCCGGGAGACCCAGTACTTC. Its translation is CATAAGRGGRETQYF. The chain joins TRBV10-3 to TRBJ2-5; 9 nucleotides align to TRBD2. The germline gives CDR1 ENHRY, CDR2 SYGVKD. The CDR3 has 15 amino acids. V was pared by 10 bases and J by 5 bases, with 14 bases of the junction left unmatched.

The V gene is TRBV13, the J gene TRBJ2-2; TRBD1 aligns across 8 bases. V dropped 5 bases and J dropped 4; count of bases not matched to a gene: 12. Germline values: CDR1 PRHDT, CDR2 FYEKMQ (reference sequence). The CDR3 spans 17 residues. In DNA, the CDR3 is TGTGCCAGCAGCCCTAGGACAGGGCGGTTGGGCACCGGGGAGCTGTTTTTT. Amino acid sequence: CASSPRTGRLGTGELFF.

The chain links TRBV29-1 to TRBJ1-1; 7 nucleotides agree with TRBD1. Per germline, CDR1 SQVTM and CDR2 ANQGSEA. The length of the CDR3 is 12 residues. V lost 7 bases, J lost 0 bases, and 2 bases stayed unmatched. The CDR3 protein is CSAGTVNTEAFF. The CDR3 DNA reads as TGCAGCGCCGGGACAGTGAACACTGAAGCTTTCTTT.

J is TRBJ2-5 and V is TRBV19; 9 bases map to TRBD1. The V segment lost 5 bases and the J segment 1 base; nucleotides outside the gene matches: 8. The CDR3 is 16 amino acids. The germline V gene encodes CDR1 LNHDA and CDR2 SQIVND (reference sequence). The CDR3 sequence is CASSREDRGIQETQYF. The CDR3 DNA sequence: TGTGCCAGTAGTCGGGAGGACAGGGGAATCCAAGAGACCCAGTACTTC.

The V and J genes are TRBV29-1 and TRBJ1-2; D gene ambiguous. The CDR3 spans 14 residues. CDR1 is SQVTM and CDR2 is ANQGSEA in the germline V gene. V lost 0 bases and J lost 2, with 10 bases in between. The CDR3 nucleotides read TGCAGCGTTGAAGAGTTTACAGAGAACTATGGCTACACCTTC. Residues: CSVEEFTENYGYTF.

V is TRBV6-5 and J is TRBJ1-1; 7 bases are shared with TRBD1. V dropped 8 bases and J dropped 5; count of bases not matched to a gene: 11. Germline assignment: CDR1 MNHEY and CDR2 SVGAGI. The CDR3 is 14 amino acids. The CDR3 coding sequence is TGTGCCAGCCGAGCAGGGGGGAGAGATACTGAAGCTTTCTTT. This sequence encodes CASRAGGRDTEAFF.

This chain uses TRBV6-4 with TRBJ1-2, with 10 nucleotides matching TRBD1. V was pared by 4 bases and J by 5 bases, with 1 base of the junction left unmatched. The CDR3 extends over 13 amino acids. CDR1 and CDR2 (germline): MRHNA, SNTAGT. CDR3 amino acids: CASSGTGGYGYTF. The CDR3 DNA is TGTGCCAGCAGTGGGACAGGGGGGTATGGCTACACCTTC.

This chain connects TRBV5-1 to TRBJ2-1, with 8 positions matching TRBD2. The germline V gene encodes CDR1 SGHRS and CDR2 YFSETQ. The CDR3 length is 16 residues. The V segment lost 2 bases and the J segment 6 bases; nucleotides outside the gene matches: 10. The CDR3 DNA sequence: TGCGCCAGCAGCTTACTTAGCGGGGCCGCGGGCAATGAGCAGTTCTTC. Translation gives CASSLLSGAAGNEQFF.

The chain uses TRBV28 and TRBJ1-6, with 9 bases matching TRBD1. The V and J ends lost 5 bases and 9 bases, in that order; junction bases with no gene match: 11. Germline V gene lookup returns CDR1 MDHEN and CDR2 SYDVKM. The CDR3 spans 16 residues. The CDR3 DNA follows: TGTGCCAGCAGTCCGACTGGGGACAGGGTCTTTTCACCCCTCCACTTT. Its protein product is CASSPTGDRVFSPLHF.

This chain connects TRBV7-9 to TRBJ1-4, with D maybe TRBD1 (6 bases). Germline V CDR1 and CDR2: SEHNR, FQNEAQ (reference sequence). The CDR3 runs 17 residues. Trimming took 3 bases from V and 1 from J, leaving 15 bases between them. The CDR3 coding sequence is TGTGCCAGCAGCTTCCGAGGGGGGGCCATAACTAATGAAAAACTGTTTTTT. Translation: CASSFRGGAITNEKLFF.

For the CDR3, the DNA is TGTGCCAGCACCTCTAGGACAGGGAGAGGGGAAAAACTGTTTTTT. Translating gives CASTSRTGRGEKLFF. The V call is TRBV11-2, the J call TRBJ1-4; TRBD1 matches at 8 bases. CDR3 length: 15 residues. J was trimmed by 8 bases and V by 7 bases; bases with no gene match: 12. Germline-derived CDR1 and CDR2 are SGHAT and FQNNGV. Full variable domain (missing parts from reference TRBV11-2 and TRBJ1-4): EAGVAQSPRYKIIEKRQSVAFWCNPISGHATLYWYQQILGQGPKLLIQFQNNGVVDDSQLPKDRFSAERLKGVDSTLKIQPAKLEDSAVYLCASTSRTGRGEKLFFGSGTQLSVL.

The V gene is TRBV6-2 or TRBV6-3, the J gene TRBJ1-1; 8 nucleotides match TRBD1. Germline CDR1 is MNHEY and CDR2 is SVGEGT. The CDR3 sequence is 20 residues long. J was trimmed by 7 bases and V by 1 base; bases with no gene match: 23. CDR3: CASSYWWGAGRGRTICEAFF. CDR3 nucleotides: TGTGCCAGCAGTTACTGGTGGGGCGCGGGCAGGGGGCGGACCATCTGTGAAGCTTTCTTT.

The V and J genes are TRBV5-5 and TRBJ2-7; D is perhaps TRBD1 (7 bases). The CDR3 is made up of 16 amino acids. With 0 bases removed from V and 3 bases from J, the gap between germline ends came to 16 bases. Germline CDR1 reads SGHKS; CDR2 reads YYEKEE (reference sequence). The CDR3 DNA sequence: TGTGCCAGCAGCTTGGGGCTCGGGCAGGGGGGCTACGAGCAGTACTTC. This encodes CASSLGLGQGGYEQYF.

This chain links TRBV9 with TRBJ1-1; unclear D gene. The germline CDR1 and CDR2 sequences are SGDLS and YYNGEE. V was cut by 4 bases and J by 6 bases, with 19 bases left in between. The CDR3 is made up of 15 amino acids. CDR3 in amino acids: CASSPRTAAGAEAFF. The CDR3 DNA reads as TGTGCCAGCAGCCCCAGGACGGCGGCGGGCGCTGAAGCTTTCTTT. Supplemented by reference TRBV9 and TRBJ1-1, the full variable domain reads DSGVTQTPKHLITATGQRVTLRCSPRSGDLSVYWYQQSLDQGLQFLIQYYNGEERAKGNILERFSAQQFPDLHSELNLSSLELGDSALYFCASSPRTAAGAEAFFGQGTRLTVV.

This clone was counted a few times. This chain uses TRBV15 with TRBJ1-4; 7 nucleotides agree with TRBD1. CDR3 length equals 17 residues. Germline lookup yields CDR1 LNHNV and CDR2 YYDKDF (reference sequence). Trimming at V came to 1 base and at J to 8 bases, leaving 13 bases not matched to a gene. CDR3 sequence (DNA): TGTGCCACCAGCAGAGGTCGAGGGGGCGAGTTCGGGGAAAAACTGTTTTTT. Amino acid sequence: CATSRGRGGEFGEKLFF.

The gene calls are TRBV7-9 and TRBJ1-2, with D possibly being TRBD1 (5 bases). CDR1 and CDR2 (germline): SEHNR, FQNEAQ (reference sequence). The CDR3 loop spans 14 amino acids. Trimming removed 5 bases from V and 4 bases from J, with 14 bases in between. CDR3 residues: CASSPSGGSYGYTF. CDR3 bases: TGTGCCAGCAGCCCGTCGGGGGGGAGCTATGGCTACACCTTC. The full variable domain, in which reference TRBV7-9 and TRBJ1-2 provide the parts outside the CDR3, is DTGVSQNPRHKITKRGQNVTFRCDPISEHNRLYWYRQTLGQGPEFLTYFQNEAQLEKSRLLSDRFSAERPKGSFSTLEIQRTEQGDSAMYLCASSPSGGSYGYTFGSGTRLTVV.

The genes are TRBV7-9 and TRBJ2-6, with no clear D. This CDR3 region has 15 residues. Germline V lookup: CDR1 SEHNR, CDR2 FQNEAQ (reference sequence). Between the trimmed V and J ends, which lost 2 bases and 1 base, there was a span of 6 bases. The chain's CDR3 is CASSLSVSGANVLTF. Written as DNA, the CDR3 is TGTGCCAGCAGCTTATCGGTGTCTGGGGCCAACGTCCTGACTTTC.

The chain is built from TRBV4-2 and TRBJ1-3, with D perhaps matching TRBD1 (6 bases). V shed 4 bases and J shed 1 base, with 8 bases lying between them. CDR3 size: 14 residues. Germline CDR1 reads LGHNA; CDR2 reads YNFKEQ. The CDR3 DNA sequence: TGTGCCAGCAGCCTTGGGACATCTGGAAACACCATATATTTT. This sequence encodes CASSLGTSGNTIYF.

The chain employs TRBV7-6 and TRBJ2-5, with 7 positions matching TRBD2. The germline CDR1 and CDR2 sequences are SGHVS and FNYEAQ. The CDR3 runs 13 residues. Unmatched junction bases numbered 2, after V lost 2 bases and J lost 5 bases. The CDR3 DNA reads TGTGCCAGCAGCTTACGGCGGGAGGAGACCCAGTACTTC. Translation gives CASSLRREETQYF. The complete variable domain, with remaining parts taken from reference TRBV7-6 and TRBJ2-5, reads GAGVSQSPRYKVTKRGQDVALRCDPISGHVSLYWYRQALGQGPEFLTYFNYEAQQDKSGLPNDRFSAERPEGSISTLTIQRTEQRDSAMYRCASSLRREETQYFGPGTRLLVL.

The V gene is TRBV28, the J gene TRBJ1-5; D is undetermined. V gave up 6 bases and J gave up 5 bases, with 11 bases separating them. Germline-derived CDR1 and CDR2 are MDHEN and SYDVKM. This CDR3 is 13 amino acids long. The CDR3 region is CASSSRGDQPQHF. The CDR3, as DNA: TGTGCCAGCAGCAGCCGCGGAGATCAGCCCCAGCATTTT.

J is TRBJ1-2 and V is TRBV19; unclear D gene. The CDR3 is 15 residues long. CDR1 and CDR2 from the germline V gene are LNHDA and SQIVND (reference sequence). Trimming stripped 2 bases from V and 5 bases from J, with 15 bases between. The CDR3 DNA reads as TGTGCCAGTAGTATATTAGGAGGGAGAAATTATGGCTACACCTTC. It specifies CASSILGGRNYGYTF.

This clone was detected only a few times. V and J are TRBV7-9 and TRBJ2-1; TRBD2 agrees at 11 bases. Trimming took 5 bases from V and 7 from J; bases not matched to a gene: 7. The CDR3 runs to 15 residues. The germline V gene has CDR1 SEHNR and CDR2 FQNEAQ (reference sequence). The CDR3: CASSPGTSGTNEQFF. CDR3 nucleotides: TGTGCCAGCAGCCCCGGGACTAGCGGCACGAATGAGCAGTTCTTC.